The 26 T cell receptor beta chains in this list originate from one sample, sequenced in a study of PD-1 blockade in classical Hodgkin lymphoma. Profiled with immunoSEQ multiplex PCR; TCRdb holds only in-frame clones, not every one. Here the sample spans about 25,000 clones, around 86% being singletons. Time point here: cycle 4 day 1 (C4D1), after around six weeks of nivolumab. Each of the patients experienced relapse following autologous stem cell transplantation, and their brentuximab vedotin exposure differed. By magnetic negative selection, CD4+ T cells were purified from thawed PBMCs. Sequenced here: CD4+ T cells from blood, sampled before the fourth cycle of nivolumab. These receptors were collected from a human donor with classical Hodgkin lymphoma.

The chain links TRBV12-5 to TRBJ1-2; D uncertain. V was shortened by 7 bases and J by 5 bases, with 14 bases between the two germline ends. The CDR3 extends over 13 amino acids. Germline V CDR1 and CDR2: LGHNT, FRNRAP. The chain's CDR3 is CASAQDGGYGYTF. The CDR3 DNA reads TGTGCTAGTGCCCAGGACGGAGGGTATGGCTACACCTTC.

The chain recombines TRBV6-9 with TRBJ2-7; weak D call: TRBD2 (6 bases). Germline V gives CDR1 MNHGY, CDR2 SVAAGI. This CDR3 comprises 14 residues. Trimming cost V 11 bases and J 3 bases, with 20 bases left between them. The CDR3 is CALGRRGPFYEQYF. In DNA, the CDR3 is TGTGCCCTCGGGCGGCGGGGACCCTTCTACGAGCAGTACTTC.

The CDR3 protein is CAAKQSGSTDTQYF. CDR3 DNA sequence: TGTGCCGCCAAGCAGTCGGGGAGCACAGATACGCAGTATTTT. The chain has TRBV10-3 and TRBJ2-3, with a possible D match to TRBD2 (5 bases). Trimming took 11 bases from V and 0 from J, leaving 15 bases between them. CDR1 ENHRY and CDR2 SYGVKD come from the germline V gene. This CDR3 has 14 amino acids.

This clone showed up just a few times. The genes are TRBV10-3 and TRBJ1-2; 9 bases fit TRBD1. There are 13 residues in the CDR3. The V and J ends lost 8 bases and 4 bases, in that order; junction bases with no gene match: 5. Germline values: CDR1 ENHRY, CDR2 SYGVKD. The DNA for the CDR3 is TGTGCCATCGCCGGGACAGGGAGCTATGGCTACACCTTC. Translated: CAIAGTGSYGYTF.

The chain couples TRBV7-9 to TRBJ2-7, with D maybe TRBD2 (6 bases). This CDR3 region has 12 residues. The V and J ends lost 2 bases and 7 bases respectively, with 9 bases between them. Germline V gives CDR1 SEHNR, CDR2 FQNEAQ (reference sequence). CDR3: CASSLSAGEQYF. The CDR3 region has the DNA TGTGCCAGCAGCTTATCGGCGGGGGAGCAGTACTTC. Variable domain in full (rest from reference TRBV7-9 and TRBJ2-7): DTGVSQNPRHKITKRGQNVTFRCDPISEHNRLYWYRQTLGQGPEFLTYFQNEAQLEKSRLLSDRFSAERPKGSFSTLEIQRTEQGDSAMYLCASSLSAGEQYFGPGTRLTVT.

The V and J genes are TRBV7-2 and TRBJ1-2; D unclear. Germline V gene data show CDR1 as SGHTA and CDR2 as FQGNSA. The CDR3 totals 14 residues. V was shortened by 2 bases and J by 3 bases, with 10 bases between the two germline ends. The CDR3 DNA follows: TGTGCCAGCAGCTTAATCGGGGTAGACTATGGCTACACCTTC. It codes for CASSLIGVDYGYTF.

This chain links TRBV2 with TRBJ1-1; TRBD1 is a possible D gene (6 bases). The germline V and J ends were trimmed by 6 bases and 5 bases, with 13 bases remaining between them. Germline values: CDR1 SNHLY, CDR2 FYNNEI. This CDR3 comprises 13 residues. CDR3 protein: CASSRGQQTEAFF. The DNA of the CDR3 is TGTGCCAGCAGCCGGGGGCAGCAGACTGAAGCTTTCTTT.

The CDR3 spells CASSFRDLNQPQHF. The CDR3 DNA sequence: TGTGCCAGCAGTTTCAGGGACCTAAACCAGCCCCAGCATTTT. V is TRBV28 and J is TRBJ1-5; possibly TRBD1 for D (5 bases). Germline loops: CDR1 MDHEN, CDR2 SYDVKM. The CDR3 spans 14 residues. V was pared by 3 bases and J by 7 bases, with 13 bases between.

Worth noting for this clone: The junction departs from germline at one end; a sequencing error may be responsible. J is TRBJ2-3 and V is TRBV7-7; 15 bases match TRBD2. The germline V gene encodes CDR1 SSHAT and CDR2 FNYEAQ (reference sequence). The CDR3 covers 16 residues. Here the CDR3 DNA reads TGTGCTAGCAGCTCGGGACTAGCGGGGGGTCAAGATACGCAGTATTTT. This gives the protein CASSSGLAGGQDTQYF.

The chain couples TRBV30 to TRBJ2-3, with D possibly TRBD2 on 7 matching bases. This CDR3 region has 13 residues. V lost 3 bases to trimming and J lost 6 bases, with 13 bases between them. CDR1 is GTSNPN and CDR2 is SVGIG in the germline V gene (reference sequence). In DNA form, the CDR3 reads TGTGCCTGGAGCGAGGGGGGAGGGGATACGCAGTATTTT. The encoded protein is CAWSEGGGDTQYF.

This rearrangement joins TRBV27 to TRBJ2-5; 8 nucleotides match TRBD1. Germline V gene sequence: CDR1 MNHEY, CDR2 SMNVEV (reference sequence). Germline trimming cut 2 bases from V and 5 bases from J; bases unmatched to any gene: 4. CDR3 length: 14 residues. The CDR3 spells CASSLDRGSETQYF. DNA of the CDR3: TGTGCCAGCAGTTTAGACAGGGGTTCGGAGACCCAGTACTTC.

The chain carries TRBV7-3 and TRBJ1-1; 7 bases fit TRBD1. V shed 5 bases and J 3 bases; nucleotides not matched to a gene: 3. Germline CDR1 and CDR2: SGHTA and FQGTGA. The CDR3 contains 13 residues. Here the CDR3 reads CASSPGGDTEAFF. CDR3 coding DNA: TGTGCCAGCAGCCCAGGGGGGGACACTGAAGCTTTCTTT.

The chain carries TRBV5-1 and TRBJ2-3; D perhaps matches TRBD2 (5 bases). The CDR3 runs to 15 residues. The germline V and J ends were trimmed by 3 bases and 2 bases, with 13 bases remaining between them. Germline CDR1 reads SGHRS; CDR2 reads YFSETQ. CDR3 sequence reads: CASSSDYHSTDTQYF. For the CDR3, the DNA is TGCGCCAGCAGCTCTGACTACCACTCCACAGATACGCAGTATTTT.

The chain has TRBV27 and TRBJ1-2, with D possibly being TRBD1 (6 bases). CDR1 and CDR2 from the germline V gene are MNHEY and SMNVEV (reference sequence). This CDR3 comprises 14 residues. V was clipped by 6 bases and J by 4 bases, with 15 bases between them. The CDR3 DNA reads TGTGCCAGCAGCCGGAGGACAGATATCTATGGCTACACCTTC. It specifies CASSRRTDIYGYTF.

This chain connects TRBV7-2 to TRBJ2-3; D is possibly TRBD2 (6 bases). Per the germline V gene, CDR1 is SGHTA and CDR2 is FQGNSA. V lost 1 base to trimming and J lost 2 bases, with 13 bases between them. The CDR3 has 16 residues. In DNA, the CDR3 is TGTGCCAGCAGCTTAGGCTTTGCGGGGCTCACAGATACGCAGTATTTT. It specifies CASSLGFAGLTDTQYF.

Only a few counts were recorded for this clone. The CDR3 reads CASSYSTANTEAFF. CDR3 DNA sequence: TGTGCCAGCAGTTACTCGACAGCAAACACTGAAGCTTTCTTT. The V gene is TRBV6-5, the J gene TRBJ1-1, with D perhaps matching TRBD1 (5 bases). Germline V gene lookup returns CDR1 MNHEY and CDR2 SVGAGI. V lost 0 bases and J lost 2, with 7 bases in between. CDR3 length equals 14 residues.

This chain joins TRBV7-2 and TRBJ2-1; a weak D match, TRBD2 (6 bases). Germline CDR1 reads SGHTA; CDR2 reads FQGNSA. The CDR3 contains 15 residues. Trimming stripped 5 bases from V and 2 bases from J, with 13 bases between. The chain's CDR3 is CASSADYGPYNEQFF. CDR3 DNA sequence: TGTGCCAGCAGCGCGGACTACGGGCCCTACAATGAGCAGTTCTTC.

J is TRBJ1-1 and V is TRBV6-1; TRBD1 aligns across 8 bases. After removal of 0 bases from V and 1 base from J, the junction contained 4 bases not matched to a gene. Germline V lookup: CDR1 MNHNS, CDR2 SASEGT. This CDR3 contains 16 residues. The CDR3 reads CASSEAPGQGNTEAFF. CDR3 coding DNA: TGTGCCAGCAGTGAAGCGCCAGGACAGGGGAACACTGAAGCTTTCTTT.

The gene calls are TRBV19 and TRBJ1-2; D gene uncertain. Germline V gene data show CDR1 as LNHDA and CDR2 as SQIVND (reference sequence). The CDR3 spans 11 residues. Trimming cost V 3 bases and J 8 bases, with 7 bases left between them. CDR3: CASSISGGYTF. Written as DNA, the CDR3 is TGTGCCAGTAGTATCAGCGGAGGCTACACCTTC.

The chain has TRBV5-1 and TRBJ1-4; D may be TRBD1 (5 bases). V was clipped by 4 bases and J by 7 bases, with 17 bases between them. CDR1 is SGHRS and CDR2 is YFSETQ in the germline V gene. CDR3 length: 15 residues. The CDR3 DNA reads TGCGCCAGCAGCATCATGGGGGTATATAGTGAAAAACTGTTTTTT. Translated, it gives CASSIMGVYSEKLFF.

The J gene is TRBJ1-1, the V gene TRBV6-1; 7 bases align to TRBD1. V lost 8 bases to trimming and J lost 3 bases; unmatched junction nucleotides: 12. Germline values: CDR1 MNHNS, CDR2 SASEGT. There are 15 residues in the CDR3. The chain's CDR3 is CASQRRTGWDTEAFF. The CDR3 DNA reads TGTGCCAGCCAAAGACGGACAGGCTGGGACACTGAAGCTTTCTTT.

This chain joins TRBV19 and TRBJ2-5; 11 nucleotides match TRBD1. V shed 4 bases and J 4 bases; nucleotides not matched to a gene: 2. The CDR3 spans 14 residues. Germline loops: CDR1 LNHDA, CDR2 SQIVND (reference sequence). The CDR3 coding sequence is TGTGCCAGTAGTACGGGACAGGGGGGAGAGACCCAGTACTTC. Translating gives CASSTGQGGETQYF.

Here the CDR3 DNA reads TGTGCCAGCAGCCCCCGCATAGGGGCTGAAGCTTTCTTT. As protein: CASSPRIGAEAFF. The chain recombines TRBV7-2 with TRBJ1-1; possibly TRBD1 for D (5 bases). Germline CDR1 reads SGHTA; CDR2 reads FQGNSA. Trimming shortened V by 5 bases and J by 6 bases, and 13 bases separated the two germline ends. The CDR3 has 13 amino acids. Looking up the rest from reference TRBV7-2 and TRBJ1-1 gives the full variable domain: GAGVSQSPSNKVTEKGKDVELRCDPISGHTALYWYRQSLGQGLEFLIYFQGNSAPDKSGLPSDRFSAERTGGSVSTLTIQRTQQEDSAVYLCASSPRIGAEAFFGQGTRLTVV.

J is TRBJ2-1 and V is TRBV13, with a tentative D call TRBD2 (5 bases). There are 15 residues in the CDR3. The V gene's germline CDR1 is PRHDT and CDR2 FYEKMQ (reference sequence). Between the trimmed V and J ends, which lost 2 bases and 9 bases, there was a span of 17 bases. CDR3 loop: CASSLWIPGSIEQFF. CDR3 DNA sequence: TGTGCCAGCAGCTTATGGATCCCGGGGTCGATTGAGCAGTTCTTC.

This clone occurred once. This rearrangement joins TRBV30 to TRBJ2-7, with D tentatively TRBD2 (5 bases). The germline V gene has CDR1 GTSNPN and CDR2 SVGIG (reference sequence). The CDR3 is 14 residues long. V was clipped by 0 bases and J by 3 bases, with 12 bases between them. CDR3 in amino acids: CAWSVGPGIYEQYF. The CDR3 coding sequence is TGTGCCTGGAGTGTAGGTCCGGGAATCTACGAGCAGTACTTC.

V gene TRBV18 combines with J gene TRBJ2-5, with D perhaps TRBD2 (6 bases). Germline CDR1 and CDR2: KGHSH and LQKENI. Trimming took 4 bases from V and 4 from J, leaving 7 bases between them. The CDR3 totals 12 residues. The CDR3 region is CASSRGAETQYF. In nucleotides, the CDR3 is TGTGCCAGCTCACGCGGGGCAGAGACCCAGTACTTC.